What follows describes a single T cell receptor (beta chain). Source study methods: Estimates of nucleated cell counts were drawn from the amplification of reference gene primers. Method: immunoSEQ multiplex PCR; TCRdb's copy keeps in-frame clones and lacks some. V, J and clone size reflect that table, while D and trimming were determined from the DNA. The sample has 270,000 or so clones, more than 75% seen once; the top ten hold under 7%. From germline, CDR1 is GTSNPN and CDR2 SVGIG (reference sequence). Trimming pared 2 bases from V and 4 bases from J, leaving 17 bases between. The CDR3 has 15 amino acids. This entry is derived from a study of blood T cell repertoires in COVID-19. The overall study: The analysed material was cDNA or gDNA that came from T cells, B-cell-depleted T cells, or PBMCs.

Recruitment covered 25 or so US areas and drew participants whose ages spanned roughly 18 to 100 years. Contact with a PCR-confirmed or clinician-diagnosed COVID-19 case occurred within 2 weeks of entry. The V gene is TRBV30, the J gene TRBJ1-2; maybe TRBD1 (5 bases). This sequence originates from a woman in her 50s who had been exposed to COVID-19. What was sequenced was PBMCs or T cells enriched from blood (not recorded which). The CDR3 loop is CAWSWEGRFPYGYTF. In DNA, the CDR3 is TGTGCCTGGAGTTGGGAGGGGCGTTTCCCCTATGGCTACACCTTC.